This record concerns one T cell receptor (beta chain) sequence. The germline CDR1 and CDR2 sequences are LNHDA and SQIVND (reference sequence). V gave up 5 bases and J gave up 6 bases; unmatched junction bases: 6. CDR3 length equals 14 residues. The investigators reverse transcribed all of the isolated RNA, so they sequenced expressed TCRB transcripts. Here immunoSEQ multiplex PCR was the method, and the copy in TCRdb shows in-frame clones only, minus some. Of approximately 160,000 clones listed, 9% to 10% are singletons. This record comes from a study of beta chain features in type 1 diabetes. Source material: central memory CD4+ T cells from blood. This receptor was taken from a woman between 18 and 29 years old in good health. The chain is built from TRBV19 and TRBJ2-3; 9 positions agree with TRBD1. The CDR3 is CASSETGGADTQYF. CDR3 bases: TGTGCCAGTAGTGAAACAGGGGGCGCTGATACGCAGTATTTT.